The present T cell receptor beta chain was sequenced within a study of T cell repertoires in cytomegalovirus infection. As for the study in general: Epitope selection comprised recently identified HLA-C-restricted CMV epitopes and well-studied HLA-B-restricted CMV epitopes.

There are a few counts of this clonotype. Antigen unknown. Study-wide results and caveats: Carriers of CMV and the relevant HLA type were discriminated by public TCR beta frequency.

TCRdb processed the reads anew with MiXCR; each CDR3 protein has one entry. The sample yields approximately 600,000 distinct CDR3 sequences, just under 40% seen once. The sequence was collected from a human donor in good health (CMV status not recorded). Some clones in this sample may be carry-over from other donors' samples. Material: cultured PBMCs, obtained from culture after CMV antigen stimulation.

CDR3 region: CASSFPLGLAGMYQETQYF. DNA of the CDR3: TGTGCCAGCAGTTTCCCTCTCGGACTAGCGGGGATGTACCAAGAGACCCAGTACTTC. The J gene is TRBJ2-5, the V gene TRBV28; 12 positions agree with TRBD2. CDR1 MDHEN and CDR2 SYDVKM come from the germline V gene. The J segment lost 0 bases and the V segment lost 3 bases, leaving 11 bases of the junction unmatched. The length of the CDR3 is 19 residues.